The rows below give T cell receptor beta chains drawn from one sample of a study of neurological immune-mediated disorders. TCRdb itself ran the 5' RACE reads through MiXCR, one entry per CDR3 protein. Of about 71,000 distinct CDR3 sequences listed, approximately 15% are singletons. Sequenced material: PBMCs. The receptors come from a female donor with HTLV-1-associated myelopathy (HAM/TSP). The CDR3 runs from the conserved cysteine through the conserved F or W. D genes are given only for firm matches. Clone size, where shown, is once, few, many, or a class for clones that have expanded.

d_gene	j_gene	abundance	v_gene	CDR3aa	CDR3nt
TRBD1	TRBJ2-1	many	TRBV9	CASSVGQGANEQFF	TGTGCCAGCAGCGTGGGACAGGGGGCAAATGAGCAGTTCTTC
TRBD1	TRBJ1-2	many	TRBV5-1	CASSGDSAGTGDGYTF	TGCGCCAGCAGCGGGGACTCCGCCGGGACAGGGGATGGCTACACCTTC
-	TRBJ2-1	few	TRBV12-3/TRBV12-4	CASSLGKTRTYNEQFF	TGTGCCAGCAGTTTGGGGAAGACTAGAACCTACAATGAGCAGTTCTTC
-	TRBJ2-7	many	TRBV5-1	CASSLVQGEVAQQYF	TGCGCCAGCAGCTTGGTACAGGGAGAGGTCGCGCAGCAGTACTTC
-	TRBJ2-3	many	TRBV7-3	CASSPAPQTAGSDTQYF	TGTGCCAGCAGCCCGGCGCCTCAGACAGCCGGGTCGGATACGCAGTATTTT
-	TRBJ2-3	-	TRBV18	CASSLRGTDTQYF	TGTGCCAGCTCACTCCGAGGCACAGATACGCAGTATTTT
-	TRBJ2-1	many	TRBV5-1	CASSFSGNNNEQFF	TGCGCCAGCAGCTTCTCCGGGAATAACAATGAGCAGTTCTTC
-	TRBJ2-4	-	TRBV15	CATSPVGGTVIIAKNIQYF	TGTGCCACCAGCCCCGTCGGTGGGACGGTCATTATAGCCAAAAACATTCAGTACTTC
TRBD2	TRBJ2-7	many	TRBV12-3/TRBV12-4	CASSGTSGYEQYF	TGTGCCAGCAGTGGGACTAGCGGCTACGAGCAGTACTTC
-	TRBJ1-4	-	TRBV25-1	CASSESRKLFF	TGTGCCAGCAGTGAATCGAGAAAACTGTTTTTT
TRBD1	TRBJ1-5	many	TRBV12-3/TRBV12-4	CASSGSGGGQPQHF	TGTGCCAGCAGCGGTTCAGGGGGAGGTCAGCCCCAGCATTTT
-	TRBJ1-6	-	TRBV5-6	CASSFFPPSSPLHF	TGTGCCAGCAGCTTTTTCCCTCCGTCTTCACCCCTCCACTTT
-	TRBJ1-1	-	TRBV12-3/TRBV12-4	CASSRTSMNTEAFF	TGTGCCAGCAGTCGGACCTCAATGAACACTGAAGCTTTCTTT
-	TRBJ2-6	many	TRBV4-1	CASSQVTSGANVLTF	TGCGCCAGCAGCCAAGTTACCTCTGGGGCCAACGTCCTGACTTTC
-	TRBJ2-2	-	TRBV5-1	CASSSLGDVRTNTGELFF	TGCGCCAGCAGCTCTCTGGGGGATGTCAGGACGAACACCGGGGAGCTGTTTTTT
-	TRBJ2-2	many	TRBV7-2	CASSLDPTGGELFF	TGTGCCAGCAGCTTAGATCCAACTGGCGGGGAGCTGTTTTTT
-	TRBJ2-7	many	TRBV5-1	CASSPGRQQGAYEQYF	TGCGCCAGCAGCCCTGGCCGGCAGCAAGGTGCTTACGAGCAGTACTTC
-	TRBJ2-2	many	TRBV11-2	CASRWTEPTGELFF	TGTGCCAGCAGGTGGACAGAGCCCACCGGGGAGCTGTTTTTT
TRBD1	TRBJ2-2	many	TRBV6-2/TRBV6-3	CASSRYPYTGTGNGELFF	TGTGCCAGCAGTAGATACCCGTACACCGGGACAGGGAACGGGGAGCTGTTTTTT
-	TRBJ2-2	many	TRBV18	CASSPPGETGELFF	TGTGCCAGCTCACCACCGGGGGAGACCGGGGAGCTGTTTTTT
-	TRBJ1-2	many	TRBV10-3	CAISDSSNYGYTF	TGTGCCATCAGTGACAGCTCTAACTATGGCTACACCTTC
-	TRBJ1-1	many	TRBV5-4	CASSFGTAHTEAFF	TGTGCCAGCAGCTTTGGGACGGCCCACACTGAAGCTTTCTTT
TRBD1	TRBJ2-1	once	TRBV5-6	CASSWKQGEFYNEQFF	TGTGCCAGCAGCTGGAAACAGGGGGAATTCTACAATGAGCAGTTCTTC
TRBD1	TRBJ2-2	many	TRBV4-1	CASSQGFFSGQGTGELFF	TGCGCCAGCAGCCAAGGTTTCTTCTCCGGACAGGGAACCGGGGAGCTGTTTTTT
TRBD1	TRBJ1-2	few	TRBV27	CASSIERDRGNSYTF	TGTGCCAGCAGTATAGAAAGGGACAGGGGAAATAGCTACACCTTC
TRBD2	TRBJ2-3	-	TRBV9	CASSASGTSGGAGTDTQYF	TGTGCCAGCAGCGCATCCGGGACTAGCGGGGGGGCGGGCACAGATACGCAGTATTTT
-	TRBJ2-5	medium-sized	TRBV10-2	CASSDKAPATQYF	TGCGCCAGCAGTGACAAGGCCCCAGCGACCCAGTACTTC
-	TRBJ1-4	many	TRBV20-1	CSARVRATTNEKLFF	TGCAGTGCTAGAGTACGGGCAACAACTAATGAAAAACTGTTTTTT
-	TRBJ2-1	many	TRBV20-1	CSASWEEGAPLDEQFF	TGCAGTGCTTCTTGGGAGGAGGGAGCCCCCCTGGATGAGCAGTTCTTC
-	TRBJ2-1	many	TRBV5-1	CASSLTATSYNEQFF	TGCGCCAGCAGCTTGACAGCTACATCCTACAATGAGCAGTTCTTC
TRBD1	TRBJ1-1	many	TRBV28	CASSRQGSGRAFF	TGTGCCAGCAGTCGACAGGGGTCGGGGAGGGCTTTCTTT
-	TRBJ2-5	many	TRBV2	CASSERARNETQYF	TGTGCCAGCAGTGAACGGGCTAGAAACGAGACCCAGTACTTC
TRBD1	TRBJ2-3	few	TRBV6-5	CASSLNRGQHTDTQYF	TGTGCCAGCAGCCTCAATCGGGGACAGCACACAGATACGCAGTATTTT
-	TRBJ1-2	many	TRBV5-1	CASSLGAGERGYTF	TGCGCCAGCAGCTTGGGGGCAGGGGAAAGGGGCTACACCTTC
TRBD2	TRBJ2-2	many	TRBV28	CASKITNGGTGELFF	TGTGCCAGCAAAATAACGAACGGGGGGACCGGGGAGCTGTTTTTT
-	TRBJ1-4	-	TRBV5-1	CASSLTGPKANEKLFF	TGCGCCAGCAGCTTGACCGGACCGAAGGCTAATGAAAAACTGTTTTTT
-	TRBJ1-6	many	TRBV10-3	CAISETQNSPLHF	TGTGCCATCAGTGAAACGCAAAATTCACCCCTCCACTTT